This is a list of T cell receptor beta chains from one sample in a study of beta chain features in type 1 diabetes. Using immunoSEQ multiplex PCR, the repertoire was profiled, and TCRdb retains in-frame clones only, with some absent. This table has hundreds of thousands of clones, roughly a sixth appearing once. Sample: naive CD4+ T cells from blood. All receptors come from a woman aged 18-35 years in good health. The CDR3 runs from the conserved cysteine through the conserved F or W. Fields, in order: D gene, V gene, CDR3 protein. A D gene is named only where the DNA matches it firmly.

D gene: TRBD2
V gene: TRBV29-1
CDR3 protein: CSVGGLAGGTDTQYF

D gene: -
V gene: TRBV28
CDR3 protein: CASEGIGGFGTEAFF

D gene: TRBD1
V gene: TRBV6-5
CDR3 protein: CASSYSRGLGTETQYF

D gene: -
V gene: TRBV5-1
CDR3 protein: CASSLGIAPINYNEQFF

D gene: -
V gene: TRBV6-6
CDR3 protein: CASRWDSYNEQFF

D gene: TRBD1
V gene: TRBV5-1
CDR3 protein: CASSLRTGQAQRETQYF

D gene: -
V gene: TRBV5-4
CDR3 protein: CASSLAVNTEAFF

D gene: TRBD1
V gene: TRBV2
CDR3 protein: CASPPPGTGGETQYF

D gene: -
V gene: TRBV10-3
CDR3 protein: CAIPRDRAGSGGLYGYTF

D gene: TRBD1
V gene: TRBV9
CDR3 protein: CASSVSSTGATHKTQYF

D gene: -
V gene: TRBV9
CDR3 protein: CASSVDPEQGSGYTF

D gene: -
V gene: TRBV7-2
CDR3 protein: CASRQTGTNYGYTF

D gene: -
V gene: TRBV9
CDR3 protein: CASSARGSGTTTSEKLFF

D gene: -
V gene: TRBV28
CDR3 protein: CASSLSTGGYGYTF

D gene: -
V gene: TRBV28
CDR3 protein: CASSLTTQEYEQYF

D gene: TRBD2
V gene: TRBV18
CDR3 protein: CASSPAGGLEDTQYF

D gene: -
V gene: TRBV7-2
CDR3 protein: CASRLIGASYEQYF

D gene: TRBD1
V gene: TRBV2
CDR3 protein: CASSRGDRGTDTQYF

D gene: TRBD2
V gene: TRBV2
CDR3 protein: CASSRTGGPWNEQFF

D gene: TRBD2
V gene: TRBV5-1
CDR3 protein: CASSLADFSGSQETQYF

D gene: TRBD2
V gene: TRBV20-1
CDR3 protein: CSATSSGRVFF

D gene: -
V gene: TRBV13
CDR3 protein: CASSPWGIKYNEQFF

D gene: -
V gene: TRBV7-2
CDR3 protein: CASSLGANVLTF

D gene: -
V gene: TRBV4-2
CDR3 protein: CASSQEHRTGSPSYNEQFF

D gene: TRBD1
V gene: TRBV7-2
CDR3 protein: CASSPHSTGGANTEAFF

D gene: TRBD2
V gene: TRBV9
CDR3 protein: CASSFRGGSNNEQFF

D gene: -
V gene: TRBV7-9
CDR3 protein: CASSNPRVSSGNTIYF

D gene: -
V gene: TRBV19
CDR3 protein: CGEGLPGYTF

D gene: -
V gene: TRBV9
CDR3 protein: CASSALGETNEKLFF

D gene: TRBD2
V gene: TRBV7-8
CDR3 protein: CASSSNALTGLAGGSEQFF

D gene: -
V gene: TRBV7-2
CDR3 protein: CASSLVEVISEAFF

D gene: -
V gene: TRBV7-9
CDR3 protein: CASSVTGILSYEQYF

D gene: TRBD2
V gene: TRBV9
CDR3 protein: CASSVAPVAGGPIGELFF

D gene: -
V gene: TRBV7-9
CDR3 protein: CASSLGSGRGEKLFF

D gene: TRBD2
V gene: TRBV19
CDR3 protein: CASSMRWASGSHEQFF

D gene: TRBD2
V gene: TRBV18
CDR3 protein: CASSPGLAGQGEQYF

D gene: TRBD1
V gene: TRBV29-1
CDR3 protein: CSVKRDRVNEQYF

D gene: -
V gene: TRBV7-9
CDR3 protein: CASSSDGRSGGGYSYEQYF

D gene: -
V gene: TRBV10-3
CDR3 protein: CAITSQERGTGYTF

D gene: TRBD2
V gene: TRBV5-4
CDR3 protein: CASSLGLAGGNEQFF

D gene: -
V gene: TRBV18
CDR3 protein: CASSPNGGGNTIYF

D gene: -
V gene: TRBV18
CDR3 protein: CASSQVVTDTQYF

D gene: -
V gene: TRBV28
CDR3 protein: CASVGTAGEQYF

D gene: -
V gene: TRBV28
CDR3 protein: CASSLFGGTGELFF

D gene: -
V gene: TRBV5-4
CDR3 protein: CASSLLGYEQFF

D gene: -
V gene: TRBV7-2
CDR3 protein: CASSLVKRDEQFF

D gene: TRBD1
V gene: TRBV2
CDR3 protein: CASRTGQGEKLFF

D gene: TRBD2
V gene: TRBV9
CDR3 protein: CASSVEAAGGGRHEQFF

D gene: -
V gene: TRBV6-5
CDR3 protein: CASSTQGEQFF

D gene: -
V gene: TRBV19
CDR3 protein: CASSTRTVPASYGYTF

D gene: TRBD2
V gene: TRBV10-2
CDR3 protein: CASSSGYTGELFF

D gene: TRBD2
V gene: TRBV11-2
CDR3 protein: CASSSLAASSYNEQFF

D gene: TRBD2
V gene: TRBV4-3
CDR3 protein: CASSQVLTPGLLTYEQYF

D gene: TRBD1
V gene: TRBV7-9
CDR3 protein: CASSSTDRAGYGYTF